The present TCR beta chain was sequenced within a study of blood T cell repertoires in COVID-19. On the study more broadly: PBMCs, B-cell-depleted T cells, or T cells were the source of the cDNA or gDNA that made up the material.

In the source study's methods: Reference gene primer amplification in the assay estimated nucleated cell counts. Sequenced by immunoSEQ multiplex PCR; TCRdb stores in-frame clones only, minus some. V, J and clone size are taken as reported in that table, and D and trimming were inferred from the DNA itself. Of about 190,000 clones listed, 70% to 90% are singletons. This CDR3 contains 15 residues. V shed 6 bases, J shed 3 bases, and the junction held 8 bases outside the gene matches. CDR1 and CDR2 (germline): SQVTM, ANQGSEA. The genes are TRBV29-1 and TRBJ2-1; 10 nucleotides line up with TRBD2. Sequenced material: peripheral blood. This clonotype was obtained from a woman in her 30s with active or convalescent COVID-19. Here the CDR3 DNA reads TGCAGCGTCGAGATGAGCGGGGGGGGCTACAATGAGCAGTTCTTC. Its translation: CSVEMSGGGYNEQFF.